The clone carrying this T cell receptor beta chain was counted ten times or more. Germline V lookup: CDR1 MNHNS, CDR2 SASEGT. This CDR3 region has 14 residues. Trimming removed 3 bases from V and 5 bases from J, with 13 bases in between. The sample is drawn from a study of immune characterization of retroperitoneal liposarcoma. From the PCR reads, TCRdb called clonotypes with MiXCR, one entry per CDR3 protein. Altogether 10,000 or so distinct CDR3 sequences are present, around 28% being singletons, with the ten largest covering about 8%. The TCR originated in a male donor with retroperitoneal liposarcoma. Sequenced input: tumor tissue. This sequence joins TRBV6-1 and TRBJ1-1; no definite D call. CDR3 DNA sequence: TGTGCCAGCAGTGACAGGTCCACGGGGACTGAAGCTTTCTTT. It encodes CASSDRSTGTEAFF.